These T cell receptor beta chains were read from a single sample in a study of cytomegalovirus exposure and HLA in healthy donors. Sequenced by immunoSEQ multiplex PCR; TCRdb stores in-frame clones only, minus some. The repertoire consists of approximately 190,000 clones, with over 75% occurring once and the leading ten covering around 3.9%. Sequencing was performed on PBMCs. The source of these receptors is a man aged 45-60 years in good health and CMV-seronegative. The CDR3 runs from the conserved cysteine through the conserved F or W. The D gene is left open where the match is weak. Clone size, where shown, is once, few, many, or a class for clones that have expanded.

TGTGCCATCAGTGAGTCGACAGGGAGGTCCTACGAGCAGTACTTC | CAISESTGRSYEQYF | NA | TRBV10-3 | NA | TRBJ2-7
TGTGCCAGCAGCTCTATTAGGGGGGGACGCGATGAGCAGTTCTTC | CASSSIRGGRDEQFF | NA | TRBV11-2 | NA | TRBJ2-1
TGTGCCAGCAGCAAGGGACTAGCGGGGGCCCTATACAATGAGCAGTTCTTC | CASSKGLAGALYNEQFF | NA | TRBV7-9 | TRBD2 | TRBJ2-1
TGCGCCAGCAGCCGGGAGGGGGGGAGCTATGGCTACACCTTC | CASSREGGSYGYTF | NA | TRBV5-1 | NA | TRBJ1-2
TGTGCCAGCAGGAAGAGCGGAGGGGACACAGATACGCAGTATTTT | CASRKSGGDTDTQYF | NA | TRBV25-1 | NA | TRBJ2-3
TGTGCCAGCAGCTTAGGGACAGATTATAACTATGGCTACACCTTC | CASSLGTDYNYGYTF | NA | TRBV5-4 | TRBD1 | TRBJ1-2
TGTGCCAGCAGCGTCGCAGGGTTCTCCGGAAACACCATATATTTT | CASSVAGFSGNTIYF | NA | TRBV9 | NA | TRBJ1-3
TGTTCCAGCAGCTTAGCCGAAGAGACCCAGTACTTC | CSSSLAEETQYF | NA | TRBV7-9 | NA | TRBJ2-5
TGTGCCAGCAGCAGGGGTGGAAACTATGGCTACACCTTC | CASSRGGNYGYTF | NA | TRBV6-5 | NA | TRBJ1-2
TGCAGCGTTGATCATTCGGACGGGGTAGGCTATGGCTACACCTTC | CSVDHSDGVGYGYTF | NA | TRBV29-1 | NA | TRBJ1-2
TGTGCCAGCAGTTTTGACAGGGCTGGCACTGAAGCTTTCTTT | CASSFDRAGTEAFF | NA | TRBV27 | TRBD1 | TRBJ1-1
TGTGCCAGCAGCCAATTTGGAGGGGACCAAGAGACCCAGTACTTC | CASSQFGGDQETQYF | once | TRBV16 | NA | TRBJ2-5
TGCGCCAGCAGCCAAGGGGTGTTCGGAGACTACGAGCAGTACTTC | CASSQGVFGDYEQYF | NA | TRBV4-3 | NA | TRBJ2-7
TGTGCCAGCAGGCGGGGGGGGGCCCTCGAGCAGTACTTC | CASRRGGALEQYF | NA | TRBV7-2 | TRBD2 | TRBJ2-7
TGCGCCAGCAGTCAATCAGCACTGGCTAGGCCCCACGAGCAGTACTTC | CASSQSALARPHEQYF | once | TRBV23-1 | NA | TRBJ2-7
TGTGCCAGCAGCTTACTCCGCGGGAGGAACACCGGGGAGCTGTTTTTT | CASSLLRGRNTGELFF | NA | TRBV7-2 | TRBD2 | TRBJ2-2
TGCGCCAGCAGTTCTAGATCGCGGAACGATGGCCCCGGGGAGCTGTTTTTT | CASSSRSRNDGPGELFF | few | TRBV5-1 | NA | TRBJ2-2
TGTGCCAGCAGCTCTCGGGACAGTGGCCAGAGGTACTTC | CASSSRDSGQRYF | NA | TRBV13 | TRBD1 | TRBJ2-7
TGTGCCAGCAGCTTAGTAGGGCGTAGCGGGGCGCTCACAGATACGCAGTATTTT | CASSLVGRSGALTDTQYF | NA | TRBV7-8 | TRBD2 | TRBJ2-3
TGTGCCAGCTCACCAGCCAGGGGGAATGGCTACACCTTC | CASSPARGNGYTF | NA | TRBV18 | TRBD1 | TRBJ1-2
TGTGCCAGCAGTTTATTGGACAGACCCTACGAGCAGTACTTC | CASSLLDRPYEQYF | NA | TRBV27 | NA | TRBJ2-7
TGTGCCAGTAGTTTCCGGGACTGGAACACCGGGGAGCTGTTTTTT | CASSFRDWNTGELFF | NA | TRBV19 | NA | TRBJ2-2
TGTGCCATCAGTGCTAGCGGGGGGGCCACCGGGGAGCTGTTTTTT | CAISASGGATGELFF | few | TRBV10-3 | TRBD2 | TRBJ2-2
TGTGCCAGCAGCGTAGGAGGCGGGGGGCTAAGCTCCTACAATGAGCAGTTCTTC | CASSVGGGGLSSYNEQFF | NA | TRBV9 | TRBD2 | TRBJ2-1
TGTGCCAGCGCCATCGGACTCCTAGGCTACGAGCAGTACTTC | CASAIGLLGYEQYF | few | TRBV27 | NA | TRBJ2-7
TGTGCCAGCAGCGTAGGGGACTCCTACCAGCCCCAGCATTTT | CASSVGDSYQPQHF | NA | TRBV9 | NA | TRBJ1-5
TGTGCCAGTAGTAGGGCAGGGGTAAACTATGGCTACACCTTC | CASSRAGVNYGYTF | NA | TRBV19 | NA | TRBJ1-2
TGTGCCAGCAGCCTCCAGGGACAGAACACTGAAGCTTTCTTT | CASSLQGQNTEAFF | NA | TRBV4-2 | NA | TRBJ1-1